This T cell receptor (beta chain) is drawn from a study of T-cell memory formation after mild COVID-19. Study-wide findings and caveats: CD4+ bias marked clones expanding day 15 to 37, unlike balanced contracting clones.

This clonotype was detected a few times. Its target is unknown. Germline CDR1 is MNHNY and CDR2 is SVGAGI (reference sequence). The CDR3 length is 15 residues. V lost 7 bases to trimming and J lost 2 bases, with 18 bases between them. TCR alpha and TCR beta cDNA libraries carrying sample barcodes and UMIs came from 5'RACE with constant-segment primers. TCRdb reanalysed the 5' RACE reads using MiXCR and keeps one entry per CDR3 protein. The sample lists about 350,000 distinct CDR3 sequences; 12% to 15% were seen once. The sequencing input was PBMCs or a T cell subset sorted from them (not recorded which). The clonotype comes from a young man who had mild COVID-19 (a few samples of this study predate the infection). Cell type and time point are not known. The chain is built from TRBV6-6 and TRBJ2-7; D may be TRBD1 or TRBD2 (5 bases each). The CDR3 DNA reads TGTGCCAGCACCTTCGACGGACGAGGGGCCTACGAGCAGTACTTC. Translation: CASTFDGRGAYEQYF.